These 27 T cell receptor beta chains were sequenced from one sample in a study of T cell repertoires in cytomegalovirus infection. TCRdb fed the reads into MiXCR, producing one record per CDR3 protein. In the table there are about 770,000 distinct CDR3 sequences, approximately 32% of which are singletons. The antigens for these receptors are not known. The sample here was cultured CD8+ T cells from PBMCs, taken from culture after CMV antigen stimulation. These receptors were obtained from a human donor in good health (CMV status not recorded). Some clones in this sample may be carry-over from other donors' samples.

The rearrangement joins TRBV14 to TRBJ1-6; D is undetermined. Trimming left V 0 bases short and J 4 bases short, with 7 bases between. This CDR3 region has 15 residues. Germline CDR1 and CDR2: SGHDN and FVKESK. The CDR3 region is CASSQDSRYNSPLHF. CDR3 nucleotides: TGTGCCAGCAGCCAAGATTCCCGGTATAATTCACCCCTCCACTTT.

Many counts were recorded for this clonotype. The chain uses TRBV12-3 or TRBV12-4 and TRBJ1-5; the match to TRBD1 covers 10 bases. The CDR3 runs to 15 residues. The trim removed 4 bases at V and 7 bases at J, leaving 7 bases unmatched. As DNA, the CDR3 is TGTGCCAGCAGTTACGGGACAGGGGCAAAGCAGCCCCAGCATTTT. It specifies CASSYGTGAKQPQHF.

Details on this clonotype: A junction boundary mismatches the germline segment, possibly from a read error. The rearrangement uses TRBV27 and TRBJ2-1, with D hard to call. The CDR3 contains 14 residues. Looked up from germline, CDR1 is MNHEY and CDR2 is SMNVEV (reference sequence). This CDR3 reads CANSFGLTYNEQFF. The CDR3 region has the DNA TGTGCCAACAGTTTCGGGCTAACCTACAATGAGCAGTTCTTC.

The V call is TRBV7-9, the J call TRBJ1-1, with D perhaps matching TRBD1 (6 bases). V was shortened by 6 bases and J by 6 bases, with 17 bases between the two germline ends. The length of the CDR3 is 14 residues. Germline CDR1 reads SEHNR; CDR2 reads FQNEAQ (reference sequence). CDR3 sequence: CASRAPRGRPEAFF. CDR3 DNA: TGTGCCAGCAGAGCCCCACGGGGGCGACCTGAAGCTTTCTTT. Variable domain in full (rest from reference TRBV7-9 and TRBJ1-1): DTGVSQNPRHKITKRGQNVTFRCDPISEHNRLYWYRQTLGQGPEFLTYFQNEAQLEKSRLLSDRFSAERPKGSFSTLEIQRTEQGDSAMYLCASRAPRGRPEAFFGQGTRLTVV.

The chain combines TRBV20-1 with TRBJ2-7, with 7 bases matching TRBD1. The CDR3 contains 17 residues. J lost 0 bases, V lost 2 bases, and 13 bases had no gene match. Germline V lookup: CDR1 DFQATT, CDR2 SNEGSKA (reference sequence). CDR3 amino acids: CSARPTFGQVTSYEQYV. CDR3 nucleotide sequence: TGCAGTGCTAGACCTACCTTTGGACAGGTTACCTCCTACGAGCAGTACGTC.

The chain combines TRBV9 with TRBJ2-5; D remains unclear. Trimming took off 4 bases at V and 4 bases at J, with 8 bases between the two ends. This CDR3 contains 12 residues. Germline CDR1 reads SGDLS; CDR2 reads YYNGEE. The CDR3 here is CASSPRSETQYF. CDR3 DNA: TGTGCCAGCAGCCCCCGATCAGAGACCCAGTACTTC.

CDR3 DNA sequence: TGCAGTGCTACCGACGGTGGAACAACCTACGAGCAGTACTTC. Protein sequence: CSATDGGTTYEQYF. The rearrangement links TRBV20-1 to TRBJ2-7; unclear D gene. V lost 4 bases and J lost 2, with 15 bases in between. The germline V gene encodes CDR1 DFQATT and CDR2 SNEGSKA (reference sequence). This CDR3 has 14 amino acids.

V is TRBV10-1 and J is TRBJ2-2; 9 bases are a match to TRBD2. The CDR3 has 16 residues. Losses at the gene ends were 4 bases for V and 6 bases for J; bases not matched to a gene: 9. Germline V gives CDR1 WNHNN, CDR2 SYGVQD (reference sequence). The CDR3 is CASSGETSGWSGELFF. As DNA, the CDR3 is TGCGCCAGCAGTGGGGAGACTAGCGGCTGGTCCGGGGAGCTGTTTTTT.

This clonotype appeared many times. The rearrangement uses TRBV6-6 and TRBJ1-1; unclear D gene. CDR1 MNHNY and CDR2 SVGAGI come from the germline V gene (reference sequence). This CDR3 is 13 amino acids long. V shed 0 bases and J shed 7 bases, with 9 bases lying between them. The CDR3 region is CASSYSLDGEAFF. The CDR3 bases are TGTGCCAGCAGTTACTCCTTAGATGGTGAAGCTTTCTTT.

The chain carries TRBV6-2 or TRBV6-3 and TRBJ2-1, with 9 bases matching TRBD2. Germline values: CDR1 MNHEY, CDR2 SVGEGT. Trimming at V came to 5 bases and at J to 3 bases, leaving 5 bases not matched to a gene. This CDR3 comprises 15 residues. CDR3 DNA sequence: TGTGCCAGCAGTCAGCGGGGGGTTGGCTACAATGAGCAGTTCTTC. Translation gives CASSQRGVGYNEQFF.

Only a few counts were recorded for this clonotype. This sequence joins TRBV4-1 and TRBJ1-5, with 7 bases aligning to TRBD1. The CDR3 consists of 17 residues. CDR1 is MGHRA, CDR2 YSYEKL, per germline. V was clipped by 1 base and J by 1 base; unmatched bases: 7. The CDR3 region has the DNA TGCGCCAGCAGCCAAGGAACAGGGGCGGGAAGCAATCAGCCCCAGCATTTT. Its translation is CASSQGTGAGSNQPQHF.

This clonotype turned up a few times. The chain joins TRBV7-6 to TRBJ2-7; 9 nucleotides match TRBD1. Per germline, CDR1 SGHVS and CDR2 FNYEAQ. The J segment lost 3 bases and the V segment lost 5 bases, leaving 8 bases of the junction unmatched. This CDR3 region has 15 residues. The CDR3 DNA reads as TGTGCCAGCAGCAATCTATCGACAGGGGGCTACGAGCAGTACGTC. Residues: CASSNLSTGGYEQYV.

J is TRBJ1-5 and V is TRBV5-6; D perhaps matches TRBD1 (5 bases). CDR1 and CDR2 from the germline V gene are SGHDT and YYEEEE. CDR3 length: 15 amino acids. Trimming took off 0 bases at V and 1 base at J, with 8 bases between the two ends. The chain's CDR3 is CASSLGQSSNQPQHF. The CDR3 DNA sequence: TGTGCCAGCAGCTTGGGACAGTCGAGCAATCAGCCCCAGCATTTT.

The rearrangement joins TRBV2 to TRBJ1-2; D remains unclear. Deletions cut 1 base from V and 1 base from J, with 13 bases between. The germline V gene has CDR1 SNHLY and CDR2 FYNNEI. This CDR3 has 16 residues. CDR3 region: CASSEGLRDLNYGYTF. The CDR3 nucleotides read TGTGCCAGCAGTGAAGGGCTCAGAGACCTTAACTATGGCTACACCTTC.

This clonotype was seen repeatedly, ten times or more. The DNA of the CDR3 is TGTGCCAGCAGCCTTGGGGGTGGAGTAGCTTTCTTT. Translated, it gives CASSLGGGVAFF. The chain recombines TRBV7-6 with TRBJ1-1, with D perhaps matching TRBD1 (5 bases). V was pared by 5 bases and J by 10 bases, with 14 bases between. Germline values: CDR1 SGHVS, CDR2 FNYEAQ. This CDR3 is built from 12 residues.

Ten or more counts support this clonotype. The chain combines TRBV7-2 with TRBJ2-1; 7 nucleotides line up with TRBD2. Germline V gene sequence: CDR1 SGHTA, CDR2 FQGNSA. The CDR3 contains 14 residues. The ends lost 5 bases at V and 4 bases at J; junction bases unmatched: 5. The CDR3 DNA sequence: TGTGCCAGCAGCCGGGGGGATCTGTACAATGAGCAGTTCTTC. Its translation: CASSRGDLYNEQFF.

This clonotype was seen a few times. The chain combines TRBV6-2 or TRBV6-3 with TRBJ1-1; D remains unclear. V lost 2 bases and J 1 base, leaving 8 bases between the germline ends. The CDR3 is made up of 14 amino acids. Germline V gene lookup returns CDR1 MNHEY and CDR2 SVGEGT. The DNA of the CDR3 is TGTGCCAGCAGTTACCCCTCACAGAACACTGAAGCTTTCTTT. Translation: CASSYPSQNTEAFF.

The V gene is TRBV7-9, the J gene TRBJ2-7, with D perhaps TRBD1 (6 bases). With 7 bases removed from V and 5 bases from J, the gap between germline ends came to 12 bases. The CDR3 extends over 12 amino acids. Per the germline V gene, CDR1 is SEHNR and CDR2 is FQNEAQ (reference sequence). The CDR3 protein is CASNFGDNEQYV. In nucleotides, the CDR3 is TGTGCCAGCAACTTCGGGGACAACGAGCAGTACGTC.

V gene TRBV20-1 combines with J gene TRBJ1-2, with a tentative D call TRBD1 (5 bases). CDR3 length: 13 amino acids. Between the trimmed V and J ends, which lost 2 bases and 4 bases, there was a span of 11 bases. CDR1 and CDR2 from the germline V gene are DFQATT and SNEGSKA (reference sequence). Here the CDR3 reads CSARYRGGYGYTF. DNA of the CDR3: TGCAGTGCTAGATATCGGGGGGGCTATGGCTACACCTTC.

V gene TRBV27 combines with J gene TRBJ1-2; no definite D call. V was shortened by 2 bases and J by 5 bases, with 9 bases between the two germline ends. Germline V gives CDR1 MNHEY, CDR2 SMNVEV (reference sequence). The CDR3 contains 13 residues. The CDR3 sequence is CASSLKQFYGYTF. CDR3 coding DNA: TGTGCCAGCAGTTTAAAACAATTTTATGGCTACACCTTC.

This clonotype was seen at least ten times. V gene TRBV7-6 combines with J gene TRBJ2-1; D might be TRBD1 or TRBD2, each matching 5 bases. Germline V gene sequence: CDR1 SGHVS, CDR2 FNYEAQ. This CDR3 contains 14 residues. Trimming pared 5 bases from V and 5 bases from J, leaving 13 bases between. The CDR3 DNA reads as TGTGCCAGCAGCCACCGGGACGGTGACAATGAGCAGTTCTTC. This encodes CASSHRDGDNEQFF.

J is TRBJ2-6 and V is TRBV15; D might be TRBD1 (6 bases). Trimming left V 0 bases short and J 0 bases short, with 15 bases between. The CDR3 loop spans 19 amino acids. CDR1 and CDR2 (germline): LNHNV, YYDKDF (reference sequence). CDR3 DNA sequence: TGTGCCACCAGCAGAGATCTGAGACAGGTGAACTCTGGGGCCAACGTCCTGACTTTC. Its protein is CATSRDLRQVNSGANVLTF.

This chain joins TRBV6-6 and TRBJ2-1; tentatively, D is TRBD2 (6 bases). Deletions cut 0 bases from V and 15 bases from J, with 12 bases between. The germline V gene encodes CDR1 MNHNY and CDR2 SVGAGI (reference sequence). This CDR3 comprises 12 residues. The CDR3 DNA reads TGTGCCAGCAGTTACTCCAGACGGAGGGCGTTCTTC. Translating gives CASSYSRRRAFF.

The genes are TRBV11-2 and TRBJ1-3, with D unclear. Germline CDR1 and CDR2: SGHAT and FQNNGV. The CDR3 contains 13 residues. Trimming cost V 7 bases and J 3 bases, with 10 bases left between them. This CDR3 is CASNLTGGNTIYF. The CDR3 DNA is TGTGCCAGCAACCTAACGGGTGGAAACACCATATATTTT. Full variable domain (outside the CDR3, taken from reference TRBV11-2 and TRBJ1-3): EAGVAQSPRYKIIEKRQSVAFWCNPISGHATLYWYQQILGQGPKLLIQFQNNGVVDDSQLPKDRFSAERLKGVDSTLKIQPAKLEDSAVYLCASNLTGGNTIYFGEGSWLTVV.

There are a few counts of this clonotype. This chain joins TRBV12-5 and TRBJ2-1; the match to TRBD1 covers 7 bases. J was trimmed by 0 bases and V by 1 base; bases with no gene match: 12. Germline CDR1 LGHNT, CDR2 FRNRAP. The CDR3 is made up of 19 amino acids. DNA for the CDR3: TGTGCTAGTGGTTTGGCTATTCAACAGGGGCGCTACTCCTACAATGAGCAGTTCTTC. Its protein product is CASGLAIQQGRYSYNEQFF.

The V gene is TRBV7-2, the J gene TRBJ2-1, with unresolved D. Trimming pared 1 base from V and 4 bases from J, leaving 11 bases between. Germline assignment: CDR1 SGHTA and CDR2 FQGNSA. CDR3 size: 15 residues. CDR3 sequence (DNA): TGTGCCAGCAGCTTAGGGGTAGGGTTTTACAATGAGCAGTTCTTC. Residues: CASSLGVGFYNEQFF. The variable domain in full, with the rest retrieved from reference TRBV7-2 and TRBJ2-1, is GAGVSQSPSNKVTEKGKDVELRCDPISGHTALYWYRQSLGQGLEFLIYFQGNSAPDKSGLPSDRFSAERTGGSVSTLTIQRTQQEDSAVYLCASSLGVGFYNEQFFGPGTRLTVL.

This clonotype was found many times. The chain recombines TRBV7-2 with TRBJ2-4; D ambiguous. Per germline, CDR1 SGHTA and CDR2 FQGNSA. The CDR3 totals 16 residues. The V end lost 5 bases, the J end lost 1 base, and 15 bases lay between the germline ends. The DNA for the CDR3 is TGTGCCAGCAGCCCCCGTATGGGAAAGGCCAAAAACATTCAGTACTTC. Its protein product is CASSPRMGKAKNIQYF.